This T cell receptor beta chain was documented in a study of blood T cell repertoires in COVID-19. CDR1 KGHDR and CDR2 SFDVKD come from the germline V gene. This CDR3 region has 15 residues. J gave up 5 bases and V 6 bases, and 7 bases lay outside the gene matches. Original handling: Nucleated cell number was recorded as an estimate derived from reference gene primer amplification. Sequencing was performed with immunoSEQ multiplex PCR; in TCRdb, only in-frame clones are kept and a portion is missing. That table is the source of V, J and clone size, and D and trimming were worked out from the DNA. The sample holds tens of thousands of clones; about 89% are singletons and the top ten take 3% to 4%.

The chain uses TRBV24-1 and TRBJ1-5, with 9 nucleotides matching TRBD1. The receptor's source is a woman in her 70s with acute or convalescent COVID-19. Sequences were obtained from peripheral blood. CDR3: CATSPGTGIDQPQHF. CDR3 bases: TGTGCCACCAGTCCAGGGACAGGGATTGATCAGCCCCAGCATTTT.